This TCR beta chain was obtained from a study of cytomegalovirus exposure and HLA in healthy donors. The V gene's germline CDR1 is MNHEY and CDR2 SMNVEV (reference sequence). The CDR3 extends over 13 amino acids. V dropped 4 bases and J dropped 5 bases, with 12 bases sitting between them. General observations from the study: Later analysis identified a missense DCLRE1C variant that was linked to TCR beta V- and J-gene trimming. A later examination showed that TCR association rates differed by HLA locus, with DRB1 most and HLA-C fewest. A later analysis found most CMV-associated TCR beta chains apparently HLA-restricted. Some segments of the V type, notably TRBV6-2 and TRBV6-3, were excluded as indistinguishable.

Notes on this clone: Its antigen is currently unknown.

The PCR made use of 60 Vbeta and 13 Jbeta primers. Clones were sequenced by immunoSEQ multiplex PCR, and TCRdb holds only the in-frame ones, with some missing. The data show around 130,000 clones, 80% seen once. This TCR was sampled from a young man in good health and CMV-seronegative. The chain couples TRBV27 to TRBJ2-7; D perhaps matches TRBD2 (6 bases). The sample consisted of PBMCs. CDR3 sequence: CASSWRGQHEQYF. The CDR3 DNA reads TGTGCCAGCAGTTGGAGGGGCCAGCACGAGCAGTACTTC.